This is a list of T cell receptor beta chains from one sample in a study of blood T cell repertoires in COVID-19. Assay used: immunoSEQ multiplex PCR; TCRdb lists only in-frame clones, some missing. The sample lists fewer than 250,000 clones, around 84% occurring once. Sequences were obtained from PBMCs or T cells enriched from blood (not recorded which). These receptors were obtained from a woman in her twenties or thirties who had recovered from COVID-19. The CDR3 runs from the conserved cysteine through the conserved F or W. Fields, in order: J gene, V gene, CDR3 protein.

>TRBJ2-1|TRBV27
CASSSSVDSYNEQFF
>TRBJ1-2|TRBV6-2/TRBV6-3
CASSSHGAGEGYTF
>TRBJ2-1|TRBV10-3
CAISEIPLAGGLIFEQFF
>TRBJ1-3|TRBV7-6
CASSKKRQGSYGSGNTIYF
>TRBJ2-7|TRBV28
CASSLRGRAFVEQYF
>TRBJ1-6|TRBV29-1
CSVQGSPLHF
>TRBJ2-3|TRBV7-2
CASSLGGIDTQYF
>TRBJ2-1|TRBV5-1
CASSSSTSGREQFF
>TRBJ2-6|TRBV11-2
CASSTRVALLSGANVLTF
>TRBJ1-1|TRBV5-6
CASSSLGTGRMNTEAFF
>TRBJ2-7|TRBV10-3
CAISGPEDREALEDEQYF
>TRBJ1-1|TRBV5-1
CASSLGGLRTLRSNTEAFF
>TRBJ2-5|TRBV3-1/TRBV3-2
CASSTPGIQETQYF
>TRBJ1-5|TRBV3-1/TRBV3-2
CASSQEKLGQGWNQPQHF
>TRBJ2-3|TRBV20-1
CSASILTSGLGDTQYF
>TRBJ1-2|TRBV27
CASSLDRGGYGYTF
>TRBJ2-7|TRBV28
CASSPGHLSYEQYF
>TRBJ1-1|TRBV7-3
CASSLSHHPTGMNTEAFF